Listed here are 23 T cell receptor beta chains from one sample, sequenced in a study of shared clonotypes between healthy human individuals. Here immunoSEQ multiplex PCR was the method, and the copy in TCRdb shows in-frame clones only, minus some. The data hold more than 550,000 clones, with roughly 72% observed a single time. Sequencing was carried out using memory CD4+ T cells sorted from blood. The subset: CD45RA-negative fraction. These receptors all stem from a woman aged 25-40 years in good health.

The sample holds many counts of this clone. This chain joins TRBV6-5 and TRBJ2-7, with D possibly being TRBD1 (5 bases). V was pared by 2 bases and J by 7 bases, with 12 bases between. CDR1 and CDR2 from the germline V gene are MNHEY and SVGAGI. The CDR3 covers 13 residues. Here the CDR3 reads CASSYGALREQYF. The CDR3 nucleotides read TGTGCCAGCAGTTACGGGGCGTTGAGGGAGCAGTACTTC.

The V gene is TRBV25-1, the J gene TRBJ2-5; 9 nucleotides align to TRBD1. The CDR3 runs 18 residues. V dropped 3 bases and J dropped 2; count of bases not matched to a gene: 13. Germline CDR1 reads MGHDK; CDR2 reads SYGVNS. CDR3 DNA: TGTGCCAGCAGTGACAACCCCGACAGGGGGGGGCAACAAGAGACCCAGTACTTC. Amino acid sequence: CASSDNPDRGGQQETQYF.

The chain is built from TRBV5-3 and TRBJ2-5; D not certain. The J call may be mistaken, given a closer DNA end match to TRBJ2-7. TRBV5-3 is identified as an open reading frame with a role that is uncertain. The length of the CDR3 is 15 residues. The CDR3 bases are TGTGCCAGAATTATGGTTTGGGCAGCACCCTACGAGCAGTACTTC. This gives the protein CARIMVWAAPYEQYF.

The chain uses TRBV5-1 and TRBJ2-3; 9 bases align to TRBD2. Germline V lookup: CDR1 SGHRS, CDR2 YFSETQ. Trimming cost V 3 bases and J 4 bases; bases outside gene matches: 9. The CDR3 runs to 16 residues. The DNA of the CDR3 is TGCGCCAGCAGCTCCCAAGCGGGAGGCGGTCCAGATACGCAGTATTTT. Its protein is CASSSQAGGGPDTQYF.

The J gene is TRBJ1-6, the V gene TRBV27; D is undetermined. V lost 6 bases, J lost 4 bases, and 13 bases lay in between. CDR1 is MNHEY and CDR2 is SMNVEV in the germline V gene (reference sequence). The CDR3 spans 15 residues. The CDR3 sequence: CASSLEWTYNSPLHF. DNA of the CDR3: TGTGCCAGCAGCCTTGAATGGACGTATAATTCACCCCTCCACTTT.

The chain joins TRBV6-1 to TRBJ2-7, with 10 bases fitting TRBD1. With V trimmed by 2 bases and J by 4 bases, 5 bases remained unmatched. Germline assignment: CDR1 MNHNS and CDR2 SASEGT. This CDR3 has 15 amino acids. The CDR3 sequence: CASSEMGQGRYEQYF. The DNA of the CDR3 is TGTGCCAGCAGTGAAATGGGACAGGGGAGATACGAGCAGTACTTC.

The CDR3 sequence: CASSLRGASLTYNEQFF. CDR3 nucleotides: TGTGCCAGCAGCTTAAGAGGGGCTAGCCTTACTTACAATGAGCAGTTCTTC. The chain joins TRBV7-3 to TRBJ2-1; D is possibly TRBD1 or TRBD2 (5 bases each). The V gene lost 1 base and the J gene lost 4 bases, with 17 bases spanning the gap. CDR3 length: 17 amino acids. The germline V gene encodes CDR1 SGHTA and CDR2 FQGTGA.

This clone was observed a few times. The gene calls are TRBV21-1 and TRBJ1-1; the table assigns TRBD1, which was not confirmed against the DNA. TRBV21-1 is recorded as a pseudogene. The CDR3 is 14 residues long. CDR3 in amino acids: CASSRAMGNTEAFF. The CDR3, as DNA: TGTGCCAGCAGCAGGGCTATGGGGAACACTGAAGCTTTCTTT.

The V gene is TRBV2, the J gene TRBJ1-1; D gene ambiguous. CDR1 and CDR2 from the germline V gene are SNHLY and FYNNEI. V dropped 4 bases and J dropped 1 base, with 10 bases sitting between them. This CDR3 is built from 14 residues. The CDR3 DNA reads TGTGCCAGCAGTGTCGAACATGGGAACACTGAAGCTTTCTTT. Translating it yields CASSVEHGNTEAFF.

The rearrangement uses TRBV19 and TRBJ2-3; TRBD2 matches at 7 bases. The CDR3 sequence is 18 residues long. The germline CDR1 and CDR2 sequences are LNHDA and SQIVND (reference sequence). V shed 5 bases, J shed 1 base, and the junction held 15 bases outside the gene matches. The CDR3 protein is CASSQAGYLSRRTDTQYF. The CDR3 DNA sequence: TGTGCCAGTAGTCAAGCGGGATACCTCTCCAGACGCACAGATACGCAGTATTTT.

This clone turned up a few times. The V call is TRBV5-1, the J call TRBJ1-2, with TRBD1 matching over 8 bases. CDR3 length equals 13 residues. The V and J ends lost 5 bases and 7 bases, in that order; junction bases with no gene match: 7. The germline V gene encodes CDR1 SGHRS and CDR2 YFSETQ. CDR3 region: CASRAGQGSGYTF. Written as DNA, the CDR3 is TGCGCCAGCAGGGCCGGACAGGGATCTGGCTACACCTTC.

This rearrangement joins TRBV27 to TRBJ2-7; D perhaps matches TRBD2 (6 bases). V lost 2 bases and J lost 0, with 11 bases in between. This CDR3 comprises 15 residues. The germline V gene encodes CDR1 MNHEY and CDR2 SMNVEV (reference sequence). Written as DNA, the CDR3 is TGTGCCAGCAGTTTACGGGGGACCTTCTCCTACGAGCAGTACTTC. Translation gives CASSLRGTFSYEQYF.

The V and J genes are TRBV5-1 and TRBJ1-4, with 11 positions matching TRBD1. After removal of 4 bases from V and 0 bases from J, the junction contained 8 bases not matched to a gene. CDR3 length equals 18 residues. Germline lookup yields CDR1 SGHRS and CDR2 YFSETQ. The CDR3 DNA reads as TGCGCCAGCAGCACCGGGACAGGGGGATTTGCAACTAATGAAAAACTGTTTTTT. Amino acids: CASSTGTGGFATNEKLFF.

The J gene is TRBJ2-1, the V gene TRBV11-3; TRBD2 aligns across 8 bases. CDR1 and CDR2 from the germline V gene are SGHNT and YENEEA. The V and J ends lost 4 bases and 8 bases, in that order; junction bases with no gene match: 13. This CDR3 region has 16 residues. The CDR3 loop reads CASSSRLANIPHEQFF. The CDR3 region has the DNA TGTGCCAGCAGCTCTCGACTAGCGAATATCCCACATGAGCAGTTCTTC.

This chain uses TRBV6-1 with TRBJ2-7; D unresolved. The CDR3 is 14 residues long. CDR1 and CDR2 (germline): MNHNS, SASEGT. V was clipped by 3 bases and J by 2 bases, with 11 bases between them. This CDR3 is CASSEVRSTYEQYF. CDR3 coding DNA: TGTGCCAGCAGTGAGGTGCGGTCGACCTACGAGCAGTACTTC.

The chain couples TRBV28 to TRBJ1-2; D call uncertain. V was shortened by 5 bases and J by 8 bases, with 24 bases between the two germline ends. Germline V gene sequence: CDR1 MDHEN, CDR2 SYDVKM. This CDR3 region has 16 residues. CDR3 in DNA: TGTGCCAGCAGTGATACACGGGCGGGTTTCCTGAGCGGCTACACCTTC. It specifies CASSDTRAGFLSGYTF.

DNA of the CDR3: TGCGCCAGCAGCTTGGAAGCTAGGGGAGGCACAGATACGCAGTATTTT. This encodes CASSLEARGGTDTQYF. This chain links TRBV5-1 with TRBJ2-3; D possibly uses TRBD1 or TRBD2 (5 bases each). Per the germline V gene, CDR1 is SGHRS and CDR2 is YFSETQ. The V gene lost 0 bases and the J gene lost 1 base, with 12 bases spanning the gap. This CDR3 comprises 16 residues.

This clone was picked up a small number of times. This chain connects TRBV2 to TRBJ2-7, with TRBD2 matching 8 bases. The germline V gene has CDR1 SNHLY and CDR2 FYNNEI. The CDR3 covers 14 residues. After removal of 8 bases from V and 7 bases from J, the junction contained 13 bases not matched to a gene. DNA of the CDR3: TGTGCCAGCGCCGATAGCGGGAACGGGCGGGAGCAGTACTTC. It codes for CASADSGNGREQYF.

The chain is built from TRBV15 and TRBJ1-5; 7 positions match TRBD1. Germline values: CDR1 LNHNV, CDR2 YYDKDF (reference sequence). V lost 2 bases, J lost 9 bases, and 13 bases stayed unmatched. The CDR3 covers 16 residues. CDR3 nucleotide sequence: TGTGCCACCAGCAGATCGGGACAGCCCCAGCGTTTGCCCCAGCATTTT. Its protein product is CATSRSGQPQRLPQHF.

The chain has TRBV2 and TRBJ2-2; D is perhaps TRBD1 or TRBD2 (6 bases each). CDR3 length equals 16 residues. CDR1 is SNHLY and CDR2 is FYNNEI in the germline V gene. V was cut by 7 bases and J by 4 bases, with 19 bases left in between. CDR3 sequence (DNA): TGTGCCAGCAAGGGGGGAACAAACCCGGGCACCGGGGAGCTGTTTTTT. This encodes CASKGGTNPGTGELFF.

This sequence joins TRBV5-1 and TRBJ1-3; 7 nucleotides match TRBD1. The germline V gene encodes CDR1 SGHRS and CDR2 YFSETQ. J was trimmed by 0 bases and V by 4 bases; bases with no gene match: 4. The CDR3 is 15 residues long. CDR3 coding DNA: TGCGCCAGCAGCACCGGGACAGTCTCTGGAAACACCATATATTTT. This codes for CASSTGTVSGNTIYF.

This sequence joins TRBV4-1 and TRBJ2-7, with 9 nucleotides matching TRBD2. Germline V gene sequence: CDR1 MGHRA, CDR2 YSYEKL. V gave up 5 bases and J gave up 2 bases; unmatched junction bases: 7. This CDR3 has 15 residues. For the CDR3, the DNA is TGCGCCAGCAGCGAGAGTTTAGCGGGAGCCTACGAGCAGTACTTC. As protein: CASSESLAGAYEQYF.

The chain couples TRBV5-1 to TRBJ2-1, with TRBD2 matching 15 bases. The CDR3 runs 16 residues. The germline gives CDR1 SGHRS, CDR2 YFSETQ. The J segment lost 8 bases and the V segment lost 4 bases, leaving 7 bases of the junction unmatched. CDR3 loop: CASSERTSGRAHEQFF. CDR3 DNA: TGCGCCAGCAGCGAGCGGACTAGCGGGAGGGCTCATGAGCAGTTCTTC.